This is a list of T cell receptor beta chains from one sample in a study of T cell responses to AZD1222 COVID-19 vaccine. Sequencing used immunoSEQ multiplex PCR; TCRdb keeps in-frame clones, though not all of them. The sample contains roughly 180,000 clones, 85% to 90% of which appear only once. Sample: peripheral blood, taken on day 0 of AZD1222 vaccination. Receptors were obtained from an adult in good health. The CDR3 runs from the conserved cysteine through the conserved F or W. D genes are given only for firm matches. Size is stated for part of the rows, as once, few or many counts, or as a class when the clone is expanded.

.,TRBJ2-7,.,TRBV14,TGTGCCAGCAGCCAAGATCCCGTCTACGAGCAGTACTTC,CASSQDPVYEQYF
.,TRBJ2-1,.,TRBV11-2,TGTGCCAGCAGCTTAGGTCCCAGCGAATACAATGAGCAGTTCTTC,CASSLGPSEYNEQFF
.,TRBJ2-5,.,TRBV3-1/TRBV3-2,TGTGCCAGCAGCCAGATTCAGGGGGAGACCCAGTACTTC,CASSQIQGETQYF
.,TRBJ2-3,.,TRBV11-3,TGTGCCAGCAGCTTTAGATCGGGGGCGGCAGATACGCAGTATTTT,CASSFRSGAADTQYF
.,TRBJ1-1,.,TRBV5-1,TGCGCCAGCAGCTTGTACGGGTCCGAGGGTATGAACACTGAAGCTTTCTTT,CASSLYGSEGMNTEAFF
TRBD1,TRBJ2-7,.,TRBV4-1,TGCGCCAGCAGCCCCTCGGGGACAGCACCCTACGAGCAGTACTTC,CASSPSGTAPYEQYF
.,TRBJ1-1,.,TRBV5-4,TGTGCCAGCAGCTTAGTGGGAATACCGGTCGGCACTGAAGCTTTCTTT,CASSLVGIPVGTEAFF
.,TRBJ2-5,.,TRBV11-2,TGTGCCAGCAGCCATACTAGAGAGACCCAGTACTTC,CASSHTRETQYF
.,TRBJ1-3,few,TRBV6-2/TRBV6-3,TGTGCCAGCAGCCTGGTCTCTGGAAACACCATATATTTT,CASSLVSGNTIYF
.,TRBJ1-2,.,TRBV24-1,TGTGCCACCAGTGACCATGACAGCGGAGGGTTTGTCTATGGCTACACCTTC,CATSDHDSGGFVYGYTF
.,TRBJ2-7,.,TRBV6-1,TGTGCCAGCAGTGTGGAAGGGGGGGGGACAACCTACGAGCAGTACTTC,CASSVEGGGTTYEQYF
.,TRBJ1-4,.,TRBV18,TGTGCCAGCTCACCAGAGACAGGAGGCGAAAAACTGTTTTTT,CASSPETGGEKLFF
TRBD1,TRBJ2-5,once,TRBV3-1/TRBV3-2,TGTGCCAGCAGCCAACAGGGGGCCGGAGAGACCCAGTACTTC,CASSQQGAGETQYF
.,TRBJ1-1,.,TRBV10-3,TGTGCCATCAGTGAGTCTTTAGGCCCGAGTGAAGCTTTCTTT,CAISESLGPSEAFF
.,TRBJ1-2,few,TRBV10-2,TGCGCCAGCAGTGAGTCTTCTCGGGGGGCGAATGGCTACACCTTC,CASSESSRGANGYTF
.,TRBJ1-1,.,TRBV30,TGTGCCTTACACTCCGGGCATTCAAGCGCTGAAGCTTTCTTT,CALHSGHSSAEAFF
TRBD1,TRBJ1-5,.,TRBV14,TGTGCCACCCAGACAGGGGGCTTAAGGTCGAGGAATCAGCCCCAGCATTTT,CATQTGGLRSRNQPQHF
.,TRBJ2-7,.,TRBV11-2,TGTGCCAGCAGCTTAGTTCCCAGCTACGAGCAGTACTTC,CASSLVPSYEQYF
TRBD2,TRBJ2-1,.,TRBV11-2,TGTGCCAGCAGCTCGGGGACTAGCGGGAGGTTCTACAATGAGCAGTTCTTC,CASSSGTSGRFYNEQFF
TRBD2,TRBJ2-7,.,TRBV4-3,TGCGCCAGCAGCCAAGAACCCGGGGCGGGGGGCCCCTACTACGAGCAGTACTTC,CASSQEPGAGGPYYEQYF
TRBD1,TRBJ1-5,.,TRBV7-3,TGTGCCAGCAGCTCAACAGGGGGCCAGCCCCAGCATTTT,CASSSTGGQPQHF
.,TRBJ2-7,few,TRBV19,TGTGCCAGTAACTGGACGCCCCGTGCGGGACATATTTACTACGAGCAGTACTTC,CASNWTPRAGHIYYEQYF